The 2 T cell receptor beta chains given below trace back to one sample, sequenced in a study of beta chain features in type 1 diabetes. Antigens of these TCRs are unknown. Reverse transcribing all isolated RNA meant expressed TCRB transcripts were sequenced. Here immunoSEQ multiplex PCR was the method, and the copy in TCRdb shows in-frame clones only, minus some. Of roughly 330,000 clones listed, around an eighth are singletons. Study results and limitations: Type 1 diabetes patients had TCRB CDR3s that were shorter (moderately but significantly so) in all four CD4+ subsets.

Sample: naive CD4+ T cells from blood. These receptors came from a woman under 30 with type 1 diabetes.

This rearrangement joins TRBV4-3 to TRBJ1-2, with D tentatively TRBD1 (5 bases). Germline CDR1 is LGHNA and CDR2 is YSLEER. This CDR3 comprises 14 residues. V lost 1 base and J 3 bases, leaving 9 bases between the germline ends. The CDR3 DNA sequence: TGCGCCAGCAGCCAAGTCGACAGCCACTATGGCTACACCTTC. Protein: CASSQVDSHYGYTF.

The genes are TRBV11-2 and TRBJ2-1; the D is unclear. The V and J ends lost 0 bases and 5 bases respectively, with 5 bases between them. CDR1 is SGHAT, CDR2 FQNNGV, per germline. The CDR3 consists of 13 residues. This CDR3 is CASSLDLNNEQFF. As DNA, the CDR3 is TGTGCCAGCAGCTTAGACTTAAACAATGAGCAGTTCTTC.